This TCR beta chain appears in the sequencing data of a study of human T cells and chemical hapten exposure. Study results and limitations: Relative to control repertoires, expanded TCRs gave rise to significantly more large CDR3 similarity clusters. Healthy individuals' immune responses may differ from those of donors, who had alopecia. DPC sensitization left the count of TCRs above 1 in 1000 unchanged.

TCRdb used MiXCR to reprocess the RACE reads, holding one entry per CDR3 protein. The sample shows roughly 120,000 distinct CDR3 sequences, about an eighth of them seen only once. Time point defined: patch test 1, 2 weeks after DPC sensitization. The sample's treatment: therapeutic diphenylcyclopropenone sensitization with weekly scalp DPC. Phlebotomy was performed prior to application of every patch test. Trimming removed 3 bases at V and 3 bases at J, with 15 bases between. The CDR3 has 16 residues. On this clonotype: Its antigen is still unknown.

The gene calls are TRBV12-3 or TRBV12-4 and TRBJ2-4; TRBD1 is a possible D gene (6 bases). This clonotype originated in a man between 18 and 35 years old with alopecia areata. Some clones in this sample may be carry-over from other donors' samples. The sample here was whole blood, taken in connection with sensitization to the hapten diphenylcyclopropenone (DPC). The DNA of the CDR3 is TGTGCCAGCAGTTTCACCGGGAAGGGGGTCAAAAACATTCAGTACTTC. Its translation: CASSFTGKGVKNIQYF.